This T cell receptor beta chain was recovered during a study of blood T cell repertoires in COVID-19. Whole-study context: Sites in the United States, Italy and Spain provided acute and convalescent COVID-19 samples.

Per the original data handling: Quantification of nucleated cells was approximated via reference gene primer amplification. Sequencing used immunoSEQ multiplex PCR; TCRdb keeps in-frame clones, though not all of them. V, J and clone size derive from that table, while D and trimming were established from the DNA sequence. The sample records about 260,000 clones, roughly 87% being singletons. This CDR3 is 17 amino acids long. In germline, CDR1 is LNHDA, CDR2 SQIVND (reference sequence). Trimming shortened V by 2 bases and J by 4 bases, and 20 bases separated the two germline ends. Source material: peripheral blood. V usage is TRBV19 and J usage is TRBJ1-1, with D possibly matching TRBD1 (6 bases). This clonotype originated in a woman between 45 and 60 years old who had recovered from COVID-19. The CDR3 reads CASSIRHSGGPSTEAFF. Written as DNA, the CDR3 is TGTGCCAGTAGTATACGACACTCCGGGGGGCCGAGCACTGAAGCTTTCTTT.